The TCR beta chain under discussion was sequenced for a study of blood T cell repertoires in COVID-19. For the study at large: Samples taken during acute and convalescent COVID-19 were collected in the United States, Italy and Spain. PBMCs, B-cell-depleted T cells, or T cells were the source of the cDNA or gDNA that made up the material.

Original data processing: Quantification of nucleated cells was approximated via reference gene primer amplification. The protocol was immunoSEQ multiplex PCR, while the TCRdb copy is restricted to in-frame clones and leaves out a portion. V and J calls and clone size are as listed in that table; D and trimming were resolved from the DNA. The sample consists of around 250,000 clones, 82% of them appearing once. The ends lost 6 bases at V and 5 bases at J; junction bases unmatched: 0. The germline V gene encodes CDR1 LGHDT and CDR2 YNNKEL (reference sequence). This CDR3 contains 13 residues. This clone came up a few times.

The V and J genes are TRBV3-1 (or the pseudogene TRBV3-2) and TRBJ2-1, with TRBD2 matching 11 bases. Material for sequencing was peripheral blood. This TCR came from a woman between 18 and 30 years old with acute or convalescent COVID-19. For the CDR3, the DNA is TGTGCCAGCAGGACTAGCGGGAACAATGAGCAGTTCTTC. The encoded protein is CASRTSGNNEQFF.